The T cell receptor (beta chain) under discussion was sequenced for a study of Tregs in tolerant kidney transplant recipients. About the research overall: Mixed chimerism was transient after nonmyeloablative marrow transplants from related graft donors. Study-level points and caveats: This study did not directly address biological reproducibility. Validation in larger populations is needed because few patients were studied. For some patients, primers changed over time, blocking nucleotide-level comparison.

The assay was immunoSEQ multiplex PCR, and TCRdb's table has in-frame clones only and misses some. The sample has 48,000 or so clones. As regards this clone: The antigen remains unidentified. The CDR3 end falls 3 residues outside the read, so it is completed with the germline J gene.

Trimming removed 1 base from V and 2 bases from J; junction bases left unmatched: 5. This CDR3 contains 15 residues. Looked up from germline, CDR1 is DFQATT and CDR2 is SNEGSKA (reference sequence). The chain recombines TRBV20-1 with TRBJ2-5, with 9 positions matching TRBD1. The starting material was CD4+ T cells from blood, obtained before the transplant. This receptor was taken from a human donor who received a combined kidney and bone marrow transplant. CDR3 sequence reads: CSARGAGQGQETQYF. CDR3 bases read: TGCAGTGCTAGAGGGGCTGGACAGGGGCAAGAGACC.